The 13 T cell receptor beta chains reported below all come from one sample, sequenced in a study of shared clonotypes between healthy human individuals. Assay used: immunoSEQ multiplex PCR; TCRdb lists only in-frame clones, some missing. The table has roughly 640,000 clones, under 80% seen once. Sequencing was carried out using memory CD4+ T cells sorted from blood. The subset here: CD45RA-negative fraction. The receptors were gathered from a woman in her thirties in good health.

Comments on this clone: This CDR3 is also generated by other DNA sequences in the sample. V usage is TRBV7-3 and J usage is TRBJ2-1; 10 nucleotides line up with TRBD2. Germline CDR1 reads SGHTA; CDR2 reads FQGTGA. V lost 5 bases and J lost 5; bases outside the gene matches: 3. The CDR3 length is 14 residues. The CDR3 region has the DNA TGTGCCAGCAGCGGAGCGGGAGGGGACAATGAGCAGTTCTTC. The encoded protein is CASSGAGGDNEQFF.

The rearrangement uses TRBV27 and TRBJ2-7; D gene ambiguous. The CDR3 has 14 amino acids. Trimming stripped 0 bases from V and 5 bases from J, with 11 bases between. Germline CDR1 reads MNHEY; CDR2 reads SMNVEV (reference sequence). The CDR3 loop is CASSLSSPRHEQYF. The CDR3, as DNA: TGTGCCAGCAGTTTATCTTCGCCCCGACACGAGCAGTACTTC.

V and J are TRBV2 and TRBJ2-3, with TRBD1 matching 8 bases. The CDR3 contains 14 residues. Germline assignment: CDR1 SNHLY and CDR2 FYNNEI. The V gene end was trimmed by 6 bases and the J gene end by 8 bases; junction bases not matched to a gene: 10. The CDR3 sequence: CASSGQGIGGTQYF. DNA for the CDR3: TGTGCCAGCAGCGGACAGGGCATTGGTGGTACGCAGTATTTT.

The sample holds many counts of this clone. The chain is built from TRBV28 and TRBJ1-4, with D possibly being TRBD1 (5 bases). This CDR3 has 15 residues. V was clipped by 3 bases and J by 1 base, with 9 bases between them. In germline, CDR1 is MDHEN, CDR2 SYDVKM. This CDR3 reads CASSFRGGTNEKLFF. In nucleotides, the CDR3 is TGTGCCAGCAGTTTCCGGGGGGGAACTAATGAAAAACTGTTTTTT.

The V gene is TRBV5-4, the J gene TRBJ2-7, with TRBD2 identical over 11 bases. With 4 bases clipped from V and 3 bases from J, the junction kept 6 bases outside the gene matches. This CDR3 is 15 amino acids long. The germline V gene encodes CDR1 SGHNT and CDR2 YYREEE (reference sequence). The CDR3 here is CASSTGTSGNYEQYF. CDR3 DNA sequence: TGTGCCAGCAGCACCGGGACTAGCGGCAACTACGAGCAGTACTTC.

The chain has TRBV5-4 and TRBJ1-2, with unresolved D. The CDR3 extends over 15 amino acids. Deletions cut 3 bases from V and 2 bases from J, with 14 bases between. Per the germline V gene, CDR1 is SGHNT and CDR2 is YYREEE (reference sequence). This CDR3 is CASSSQLMSNYGYTF. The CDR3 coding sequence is TGTGCCAGCAGCTCCCAACTTATGTCAAACTATGGCTACACCTTC.

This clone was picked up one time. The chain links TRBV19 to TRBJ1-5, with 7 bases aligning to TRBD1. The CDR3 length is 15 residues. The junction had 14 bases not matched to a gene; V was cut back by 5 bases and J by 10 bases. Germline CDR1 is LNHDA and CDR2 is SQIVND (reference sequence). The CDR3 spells CASSGWTGRGNPQHF. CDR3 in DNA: TGTGCCAGTAGTGGTTGGACAGGCCGCGGAAATCCCCAGCATTTT. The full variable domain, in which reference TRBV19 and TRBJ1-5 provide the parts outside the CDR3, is DGGITQSPKYLFRKEGQNVTLSCEQNLNHDAMYWYRQDPGQGLRLIYYSQIVNDFQKGDIAEGYSVSREKKESFPLTVTSAQKNPTAFYLCASSGWTGRGNPQHFGDGTRLSIL.

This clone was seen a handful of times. Here the CDR3 DNA reads TGCAGCGTTGAAACCTGGGGCCCTACGCAGTATTTT. Amino acid sequence: CSVETWGPTQYF. The chain recombines TRBV29-1 with TRBJ2-3, with D possibly TRBD1 on 5 matching bases. The germline V and J ends were trimmed by 2 bases and 8 bases, with 11 bases remaining between them. The CDR3 covers 12 residues. Germline CDR1 is SQVTM and CDR2 is ANQGSEA.

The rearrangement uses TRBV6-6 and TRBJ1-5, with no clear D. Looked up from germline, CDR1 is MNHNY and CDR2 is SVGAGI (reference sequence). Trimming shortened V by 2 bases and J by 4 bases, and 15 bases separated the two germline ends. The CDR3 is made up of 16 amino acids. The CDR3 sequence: CASSYGPGRLNQPQHF. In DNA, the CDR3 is TGTGCCAGCAGTTACGGTCCAGGCAGGCTGAATCAGCCCCAGCATTTT.

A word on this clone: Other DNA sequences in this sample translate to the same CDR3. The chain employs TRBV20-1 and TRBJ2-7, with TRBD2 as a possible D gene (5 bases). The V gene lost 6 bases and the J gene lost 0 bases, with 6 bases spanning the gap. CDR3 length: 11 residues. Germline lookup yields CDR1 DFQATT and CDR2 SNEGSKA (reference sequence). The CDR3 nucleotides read TGCAGTGCGGACTCCTCCTACGAGCAGTACTTC. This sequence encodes CSADSSYEQYF.

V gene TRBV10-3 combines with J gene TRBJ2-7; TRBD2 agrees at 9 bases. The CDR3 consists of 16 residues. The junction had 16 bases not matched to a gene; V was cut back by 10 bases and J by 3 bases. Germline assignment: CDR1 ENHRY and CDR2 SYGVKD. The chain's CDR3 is CATGIGSGTSSYEQYF. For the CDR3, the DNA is TGTGCCACCGGCATTGGATCCGGGACTAGCAGCTACGAGCAGTACTTC.

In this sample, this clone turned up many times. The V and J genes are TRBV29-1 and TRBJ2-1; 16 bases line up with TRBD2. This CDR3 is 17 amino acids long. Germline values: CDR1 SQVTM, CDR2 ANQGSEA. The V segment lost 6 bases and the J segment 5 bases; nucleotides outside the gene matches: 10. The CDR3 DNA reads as TGCAGCGTGGGAGGGACTAGCGGGAGGGCCTTGAACAATGAGCAGTTCTTC. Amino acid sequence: CSVGGTSGRALNNEQFF.

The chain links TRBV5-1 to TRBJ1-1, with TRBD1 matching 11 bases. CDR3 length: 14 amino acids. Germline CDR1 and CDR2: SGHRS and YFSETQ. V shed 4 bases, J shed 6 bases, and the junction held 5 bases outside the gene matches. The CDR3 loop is CASSADRGLAEAFF. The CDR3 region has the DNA TGCGCCAGCAGCGCGGACAGGGGGCTCGCTGAAGCTTTCTTT.